A single sample gave rise to the 21 T cell receptor beta chains below, sequenced in a study of cytomegalovirus exposure and HLA in healthy donors (dated by TCRdb to about 2017). Libraries were constructed by the immunoSEQ multiplex PCR assay. A mixture of 60 forward primers for TCR Vbeta segments and 13 reverse primers for TCR Jbeta segments was used in the multiplex PCR. TCRdb limited this immuneACCESS table to in-frame rearrangements with V and J called. A share of clones is missing; checked studies link under half to unresolved V genes, and the rest is unexplained. This sample lists 140,000 or so clones; about two thirds were detected once. Of the sample, 2% to 2.5% is held by the ten largest clones. Sequencing input: PBMCs. These receptors all stem from a man in his forties in good health and CMV-seronegative.

The V call is TRBV27, the J call TRBJ2-5; TRBD2 agrees at 10 bases. V was pared by 5 bases and J by 5 bases, with 14 bases of the junction left unmatched. Per the germline V gene, CDR1 is MNHEY and CDR2 is SMNVEV (reference sequence). The CDR3 has 17 amino acids. The CDR3 region is CASSNTLLAGAGETQYF. CDR3 in DNA: TGTGCCAGCAGTAACACTCTCCTAGCGGGGGCGGGGGAGACCCAGTACTTC.

V usage is TRBV7-9 and J usage is TRBJ2-3; D is possibly TRBD2 (6 bases). The CDR3 spans 15 residues. The V and J ends lost 1 base and 4 bases respectively, with 12 bases between them. CDR1 is SEHNR, CDR2 FQNEAQ, per germline (reference sequence). The CDR3 DNA sequence: TGTGCCAGCAGCTTAGTTAGCGGAGTGCCAGATACGCAGTATTTT. The encoded protein is CASSLVSGVPDTQYF.

The chain couples TRBV29-1 to TRBJ1-1, with no clear D. Trimming removed 2 bases at V and 4 bases at J, with 11 bases between. This CDR3 contains 13 residues. Germline CDR1 reads SQVTM; CDR2 reads ANQGSEA. CDR3 in amino acids: CSVESTRGTEAFF. The CDR3 nucleotides are TGCAGCGTTGAATCAACTCGGGGCACTGAAGCTTTCTTT.

The chain employs TRBV5-4 and TRBJ1-2, with TRBD1 as a possible D gene (5 bases). The CDR3 has 12 amino acids. The V and J ends lost 5 bases and 7 bases respectively, with 12 bases between them. CDR1 SGHNT and CDR2 YYREEE come from the germline V gene (reference sequence). CDR3 bases: TGTGCCAGCAGACGGGGGGTAATTGGCTACACCTTC. Translated, it gives CASRRGVIGYTF.

This clone is a singleton in its sample. This chain uses TRBV5-1 with TRBJ2-7; the match to TRBD1 covers 7 bases. J lost 0 bases, V lost 4 bases, and 10 bases had no gene match. The CDR3 runs 16 residues. Germline CDR1 reads SGHRS; CDR2 reads YFSETQ. This CDR3 reads CASSPRLQGSSYEQYF. CDR3 in DNA: TGCGCCAGCAGCCCCCGCCTACAGGGGTCCTCCTACGAGCAGTACTTC.

The chain links TRBV7-6 to TRBJ2-7; D may be TRBD2 (6 bases). V lost 1 base and J lost 2, with 6 bases in between. In germline, CDR1 is SGHVS, CDR2 FNYEAQ. This CDR3 is built from 13 residues. The CDR3 region has the DNA TGTGCCAGCAGCTTAGGACTAGCCTACGAGCAGTACTTC. It codes for CASSLGLAYEQYF.

This chain connects TRBV7-9 to TRBJ1-2; D remains unclear. V was shortened by 0 bases and J by 0 bases, with 11 bases between the two germline ends. The CDR3 runs to 16 residues. Germline V gene sequence: CDR1 SEHNR, CDR2 FQNEAQ (reference sequence). For the CDR3, the DNA is TGTGCCAGCAGCTTAGCTGCTTACAGTTCTAACTATGGCTACACCTTC. This gives the protein CASSLAAYSSNYGYTF.

The chain has TRBV5-6 and TRBJ2-7, with D maybe TRBD2 (6 bases). Germline V gene data show CDR1 as SGHDT and CDR2 as YYEEEE. CDR3 length equals 14 residues. The V and J ends lost 2 bases and 4 bases respectively, with 13 bases between them. CDR3 amino acids: CASSFGWGTYEQYF. Here the CDR3 DNA reads TGTGCCAGCAGCTTCGGGTGGGGGACTTACGAGCAGTACTTC.

The rearrangement links TRBV5-1 to TRBJ2-1; D may be TRBD2 (6 bases). V dropped 3 bases and J dropped 8 bases, with 12 bases sitting between them. This CDR3 comprises 13 residues. Germline V gene data show CDR1 as SGHRS and CDR2 as YFSETQ. The CDR3: CASSSMTRHEQFF. CDR3 nucleotides: TGCGCCAGCAGCTCAATGACTAGACATGAGCAGTTCTTC.

The rearrangement links TRBV7-7 to TRBJ1-1; a possible D gene is TRBD1 (5 bases). CDR1 is SSHAT and CDR2 is FNYEAQ in the germline V gene (reference sequence). CDR3 size: 18 residues. V lost 1 base to trimming and J lost 1 base, with 19 bases between them. The CDR3 is CASSLEAQGAPTNTEAFF. For the CDR3, the DNA is TGTGCCAGCAGCTTAGAGGCACAAGGGGCCCCCACGAACACTGAAGCTTTCTTT.

The V gene is TRBV30, the J gene TRBJ1-5, with unresolved D. Germline V gene data show CDR1 as GTSNPN and CDR2 as SVGIG (reference sequence). Trimming took 0 bases from V and 11 from J, leaving 17 bases between them. The CDR3 extends over 14 amino acids. In DNA form, the CDR3 reads TGTGCCTGGAGTGTCTCGTCCGGCGGTTTGTCCCAGCATTTT. Its translation: CAWSVSSGGLSQHF.

The chain has TRBV9 and TRBJ2-5; 11 nucleotides match TRBD2. This CDR3 contains 18 residues. Per germline, CDR1 SGDLS and CDR2 YYNGEE. V was pared by 3 bases and J by 2 bases, with 12 bases of the junction left unmatched. The CDR3 coding sequence is TGTGCCAGCAGCGAGGGACTAGCGGAGGGAAGTGGTCAAGAGACCCAGTACTTC. This encodes CASSEGLAEGSGQETQYF.

This clone came up once. This CDR3 is CASSRDIYGYTF. The CDR3 DNA is TGTGCCAGCAGCAGAGACATCTATGGCTACACCTTC. The V call is TRBV2, the J call TRBJ1-2, with D hard to call. Trimming shortened V by 6 bases and J by 4 bases, and 9 bases separated the two germline ends. The CDR3 spans 12 residues. CDR1 is SNHLY, CDR2 FYNNEI, per germline.

The J gene is TRBJ2-5, the V gene TRBV27; weak D call: TRBD1 (6 bases). In germline, CDR1 is MNHEY, CDR2 SMNVEV (reference sequence). The CDR3 has 14 amino acids. V was shortened by 6 bases and J by 8 bases, with 19 bases between the two germline ends. CDR3 bases: TGTGCCAGCAGCAATTCAGGGGAGCGATTTACCCAGTACTTC. This sequence encodes CASSNSGERFTQYF.

The rearrangement links TRBV7-7 to TRBJ2-1; D call uncertain. CDR1 SSHAT and CDR2 FNYEAQ come from the germline V gene (reference sequence). The ends were cut back, 1 base at V and 7 bases at J, with 8 bases in the middle. The CDR3 is made up of 13 amino acids. Written as DNA, the CDR3 is TGTGCCAGCAGCTTAGATTCCGCGAATGAGCAGTTCTTC. Amino acids: CASSLDSANEQFF.

The rearrangement uses TRBV5-6 and TRBJ2-7; 10 bases are a match to TRBD2. CDR1 SGHDT and CDR2 YYEEEE come from the germline V gene. V trimming: 3 bases; J trimming: 6 bases; junction bases outside the gene matches: 6. The CDR3 has 14 amino acids. Here the CDR3 DNA reads TGTGCCAGCAGCTCGGGACTAGCGAGGCGCGAGCAGTACTTC. Its translation: CASSSGLARREQYF.

This CDR3 reads CASSQDLGTGLYEQYF. As DNA, the CDR3 is TGCGCCAGCAGCCAAGATCTCGGGACAGGACTTTACGAGCAGTACTTC. The J gene is TRBJ2-7, the V gene TRBV4-3; TRBD1 aligns across 8 bases. There are 16 residues in the CDR3. After removal of 0 bases from V and 4 bases from J, the junction contained 8 bases not matched to a gene. Germline CDR1 is LGHNA and CDR2 is YSLEER.

This clone was seen once. The V call is TRBV25-1, the J call TRBJ1-1, with D unresolved. Germline CDR1 reads MGHDK; CDR2 reads SYGVNS. This CDR3 spans 13 amino acids. The V end lost 3 bases, the J end lost 5 bases, and 10 bases lay between the germline ends. In DNA, the CDR3 is TGTGCCAGCAGTGATCGGGGAGGTACTGAAGCTTTCTTT. Amino acids: CASSDRGGTEAFF.

CDR3 coding DNA: TGCGCCAGCAGCCCGACCCCGGGACAGGTCTCCTACGAGCAGTACTTC. The encoded protein is CASSPTPGQVSYEQYF. The chain has TRBV5-1 and TRBJ2-7; 8 bases fit TRBD1. J gave up 0 bases and V 4 bases, and 9 bases lay outside the gene matches. The CDR3 runs to 16 residues. Germline V lookup: CDR1 SGHRS, CDR2 YFSETQ.

The count of this clone is one. The chain employs TRBV11-2 and TRBJ1-1, with D maybe TRBD1 (6 bases). Trimming took 4 bases from V and 11 from J, leaving 23 bases between them. The CDR3 runs to 15 residues. Germline V gene lookup returns CDR1 SGHAT and CDR2 FQNNGV. The CDR3 region is CASSSPTTGGQEAFF. The CDR3 DNA reads TGTGCCAGCAGCTCCCCCACGACAGGCGGCCAAGAGGCTTTCTTT.

The chain carries TRBV7-9 and TRBJ2-2, with TRBD2 matching over 9 bases. CDR1 is SEHNR, CDR2 FQNEAQ, per germline (reference sequence). With 6 bases clipped from V and 2 bases from J, the junction kept 4 bases outside the gene matches. The CDR3 loop spans 15 amino acids. The CDR3 coding sequence is TGTGCCAGCAGGGACCTAGCGGGAAACACCGGGGAGCTGTTTTTT. Translating it yields CASRDLAGNTGELFF.